This TCR beta chain was recorded in a study of beta chain features in type 1 diabetes. The entirety of the isolated RNA underwent reverse transcription, so expressed TCRB transcripts were sequenced. Using immunoSEQ multiplex PCR, the repertoire was profiled, and TCRdb retains in-frame clones only, with some absent. This table holds more than 300,000 clones, roughly an eighth found once. The CDR3 is made up of 16 amino acids. Germline V gives CDR1 LNHNV, CDR2 YYDKDF (reference sequence). V dropped 1 base and J dropped 2 bases, with 14 bases sitting between them. In all sorted populations, purity surpassed 95%.

Sequencing was carried out using naive CD4+ T cells from blood. The chain joins TRBV15 to TRBJ2-5; D may be TRBD1 (6 bases). The source of this sequence is a man younger than 30 in good health. Written as DNA, the CDR3 is TGTGCCACCAGCAGAGTACAGGGATTCGGGCAAGAGACCCAGTACTTC. Protein: CATSRVQGFGQETQYF. Full variable domain (missing parts from reference TRBV15 and TRBJ2-5): DAMVIQNPRYQVTQFGKPVTLSCSQTLNHNVMYWYQQKSSQAPKLLFHYYDKDFNNEADTPDNFQSRRPNTSFCFLDIRSPGLGDTAMYLCATSRVQGFGQETQYFGPGTRLLVL.